The 31 T cell receptor beta chains below come from one sample, sequenced in a study of CD8+CD57+ T cells in acquired aplastic anemia. Genomic DNA provided the template from which TCR beta VDJ and CDR3 profiles were obtained. TCRdb analysed the reads with MiXCR anew, one entry per CDR3 protein. The data show 150,000 to 200,000 distinct CDR3 sequences, with under 75% seen just once and roughly 44% held by the top ten. The specimen was sorted CD4+, CD8+, or CD8+CD57+ T cells (not recorded which) from PBMCs. These receptors were taken from a human donor in good health.

The chain is built from TRBV9 and TRBJ1-2, with D unclear. V lost 6 bases to trimming and J lost 5 bases, with 14 bases between them. The CDR3 loop spans 13 amino acids. The germline V gene encodes CDR1 SGDLS and CDR2 YYNGEE. The CDR3 nucleotides read TGTGCCAGCAAACACCGGGCGGATTATGGCTACACCTTC. Translating it yields CASKHRADYGYTF.

The chain links TRBV20-1 to TRBJ1-2; 7 bases are shared with TRBD1. V lost 3 bases and J lost 0; bases outside the gene matches: 16. The CDR3 covers 18 residues. CDR1 DFQATT and CDR2 SNEGSKA come from the germline V gene (reference sequence). The CDR3 nucleotides are TGCAGTGCTAGGGCTCGGGACAGATTCTCTCGAGCTAACTATGGCTACACCTTC. Translating gives CSARARDRFSRANYGYTF.

The genes are TRBV29-1 and TRBJ2-2; tentative D call: TRBD1 (6 bases). Germline loops: CDR1 SQVTM, CDR2 ANQGSEA. The V and J ends lost 6 bases and 2 bases respectively, with 10 bases between them. The CDR3 covers 13 residues. The CDR3 spells CSVPGQNTGELFF. DNA for the CDR3: TGCAGCGTGCCGGGACAAAACACCGGGGAGCTGTTTTTT.

The CDR3: CASKGSFDTEAFF. The CDR3 nucleotides read TGTGCCAGCAAGGGCAGCTTTGACACTGAAGCTTTCTTT. This chain uses TRBV25-1 with TRBJ1-1; no clear D gene. Trimming left V 7 bases short and J 3 bases short, with 12 bases between. CDR1 is MGHDK, CDR2 SYGVNS, per germline. The CDR3 runs 13 residues.

This clonotype was observed a handful of times. The gene calls are TRBV15 and TRBJ2-5; 9 bases match TRBD1. J gave up 5 bases and V 3 bases, and 7 bases lay outside the gene matches. This CDR3 has 15 residues. In germline, CDR1 is LNHNV, CDR2 YYDKDF (reference sequence). The CDR3 loop is CATSRDRGIGETQYF. Here the CDR3 DNA reads TGTGCCACCAGCAGGGACAGGGGCATAGGGGAGACCCAGTACTTC. Full variable domain (outside the CDR3, taken from reference TRBV15 and TRBJ2-5): DAMVIQNPRYQVTQFGKPVTLSCSQTLNHNVMYWYQQKSSQAPKLLFHYYDKDFNNEADTPDNFQSRRPNTSFCFLDIRSPGLGDTAMYLCATSRDRGIGETQYFGPGTRLLVL.

The rearrangement uses TRBV2 and TRBJ2-5; D not certain. V gave up 4 bases and J gave up 5 bases, with 11 bases separating them. The germline gives CDR1 SNHLY, CDR2 FYNNEI. The CDR3 length is 13 residues. Written as DNA, the CDR3 is TGTGCCAGCAGTGGTTTACAAGCGGAGACCCAGTACTTC. The encoded protein is CASSGLQAETQYF.

V usage is TRBV29-1 and J usage is TRBJ2-2; D unclear. CDR3 length equals 10 residues. Germline values: CDR1 SQVTM, CDR2 ANQGSEA. V dropped 6 bases and J dropped 7 bases, with 6 bases sitting between them. The CDR3 here is CSVRIGELFF. The CDR3 DNA sequence: TGCAGCGTACGTATCGGGGAGCTGTTTTTT.

Turning to this clonotype: At one end, the junction sequence differs from germline, possibly due to a read error. For the CDR3, the DNA is TGTGCCAGCAGGGAAGCGGGGATCCGCACAGATACGCAGTATTTT. Its protein is CASREAGIRTDTQYF. This chain uses TRBV6-1 with TRBJ2-3, with 7 bases matching TRBD2. This CDR3 has 15 amino acids. Germline V gene lookup returns CDR1 MNHNS and CDR2 SASEGT.

CDR3 loop: CAWSRDRGGKGYTF. CDR3 sequence (DNA): TGTGCCTGGAGTCGGGACAGGGGCGGCAAGGGCTACACCTTC. The chain is built from TRBV30 and TRBJ1-2; 10 positions agree with TRBD1. Trimming at V came to 2 bases and at J to 8 bases, leaving 8 bases not matched to a gene. Germline V gene data show CDR1 as GTSNPN and CDR2 as SVGIG (reference sequence). The CDR3 has 14 amino acids.

This sequence joins TRBV7-9 and TRBJ2-7; tentative D call: TRBD1 (6 bases). Germline V gene sequence: CDR1 SEHNR, CDR2 FQNEAQ (reference sequence). This CDR3 is built from 14 residues. Trimming took off 3 bases at V and 3 bases at J, with 12 bases between the two ends. The CDR3 is CASSFGDTFYEQYF. The CDR3 DNA is TGTGCCAGCAGCTTTGGGGACACGTTCTACGAGCAGTACTTC.

CDR3 region: CASSHGMSNYGYTF. In nucleotides, the CDR3 is TGTGCCAGTAGTCACGGTATGAGTAACTATGGCTACACCTTC. The V call is TRBV19, the J call TRBJ1-2; D unclear. V lost 5 bases and J 1 base, leaving 11 bases between the germline ends. Germline V gives CDR1 LNHDA, CDR2 SQIVND (reference sequence). This CDR3 has 14 amino acids.

This clonotype was seen many times. The chain couples TRBV4-1 to TRBJ1-5, with a tentative D call TRBD1 (5 bases). The CDR3 totals 14 residues. Trimming took off 0 bases at V and 4 bases at J, with 7 bases between the two ends. Germline V gives CDR1 MGHRA, CDR2 YSYEKL. In DNA, the CDR3 is TGCGCCAGCAGCCAAGATCCAGGGAATCAGCCCCAGCATTTT. Protein sequence: CASSQDPGNQPQHF.

The chain carries TRBV7-8 and TRBJ2-7, with unresolved D. The CDR3 sequence is 9 residues long. Trimming pared 5 bases from V and 11 bases from J, leaving 7 bases between. Germline V CDR1 and CDR2: SGHVS, FQNEAQ. The CDR3 DNA is TGTGCCAGCAGCCCAGAGGAGTACTTC. Protein sequence: CASSPEEYF. Complete variable domain (other parts from reference TRBV7-8 and TRBJ2-7): GAGVSQSPRYKVAKRGQDVALRCDPISGHVSLFWYQQALGQGPEFLTYFQNEAQLDKSGLPSDRFFAERPEGSVSTLKIQRTQQEDSAVYLCASSPEEYFGPGTRLTVT.

The chain uses TRBV7-9 and TRBJ2-2; 8 nucleotides match TRBD1. Losses at the gene ends were 5 bases for V and 0 bases for J; bases not matched to a gene: 5. This CDR3 is built from 16 residues. Germline assignment: CDR1 SEHNR and CDR2 FQNEAQ (reference sequence). The CDR3 spells CASSGRQGTNTGELFF. The CDR3 coding sequence is TGTGCCAGCAGCGGTAGACAGGGGACGAACACCGGGGAGCTGTTTTTT.

This chain joins TRBV11-1 and TRBJ2-2; perhaps D is TRBD1 or TRBD2 (5 bases each). From germline, CDR1 is SGHAT and CDR2 FQDESV (reference sequence). The CDR3 is made up of 15 amino acids. Trimming pared 4 bases from V and 4 bases from J, leaving 13 bases between. The CDR3 region has the DNA TGTGCCAGCAGCTCGCAGGGTGCGGGCACCGGGGAGCTGTTTTTT. This gives the protein CASSSQGAGTGELFF.

V and J are TRBV19 and TRBJ1-6, with TRBD1 matching 8 bases. V trimming: 5 bases; J trimming: 9 bases; junction bases outside the gene matches: 6. The CDR3 contains 14 residues. Germline CDR1 and CDR2: LNHDA and SQIVND (reference sequence). CDR3: CASSLDRGSSPLHF. The CDR3 nucleotides read TGTGCCAGTAGTCTCGACAGGGGCAGTTCACCCCTCCACTTT.

The J gene is TRBJ1-2, the V gene TRBV2, with unresolved D. V was trimmed by 2 bases and J by 2 bases, leaving 0 bases between them. The germline CDR1 and CDR2 sequences are SNHLY and FYNNEI. This CDR3 has 11 amino acids. CDR3 residues: CASSENYGYTF. CDR3 bases: TGTGCCAGCAGTGAAAACTATGGCTACACCTTC.

Only a few counts were recorded for this clonotype. The rearrangement links TRBV10-3 to TRBJ1-1; no firm D call. The CDR3 is 15 residues long. Trimming pared 0 bases from V and 1 base from J, leaving 9 bases between. CDR1 and CDR2 (germline): ENHRY, SYGVKD. The CDR3: CAISESAVSNTEAFF. CDR3 coding DNA: TGTGCCATCAGTGAGTCGGCAGTATCGAACACTGAAGCTTTCTTT.

This sequence joins TRBV19 and TRBJ2-7; D is uncertain. Trimming removed 5 bases from V and 2 bases from J, with 7 bases in between. This CDR3 has 12 amino acids. The V gene's germline CDR1 is LNHDA and CDR2 SQIVND (reference sequence). CDR3 in DNA: TGTGCCAGTAGTCCGGGTGCCTACGAGCAGTACTTC. Protein: CASSPGAYEQYF.

The chain links TRBV2 to TRBJ1-1, with D unclear. V was shortened by 7 bases and J by 0 bases, with 6 bases between the two germline ends. The CDR3 totals 12 residues. CDR1 and CDR2 (germline): SNHLY, FYNNEI. The CDR3: CASMGMNTEAFF. The CDR3 nucleotides are TGTGCCAGCATGGGGATGAACACTGAAGCTTTCTTT.

The chain has TRBV29-1 and TRBJ2-2; D remains ambiguous. Per the germline V gene, CDR1 is SQVTM and CDR2 is ANQGSEA. The ends were cut back, 1 base at V and 0 bases at J, with 3 bases in the middle. This CDR3 contains 13 residues. This CDR3 reads CSVEAANTGELFF. Written as DNA, the CDR3 is TGCAGCGTTGAAGCTGCGAACACCGGGGAGCTGTTTTTT.

The chain links TRBV5-1 to TRBJ1-6, with 11 bases aligning to TRBD1. Trimming took 3 bases from V and 7 from J; bases not matched to a gene: 0. CDR1 is SGHRS, CDR2 YFSETQ, per germline. The CDR3 is 14 residues long. CDR3 loop: CASSWTGGNSPLHF. CDR3 sequence (DNA): TGCGCCAGCAGCTGGACAGGGGGCAATTCACCCCTCCACTTT.

V and J are TRBV9 and TRBJ2-7, with D perhaps TRBD2 (5 bases). The V gene's germline CDR1 is SGDLS and CDR2 YYNGEE. The CDR3 is 11 residues long. The germline V and J ends were trimmed by 8 bases and 5 bases, with 11 bases remaining between them. CDR3 nucleotides: TGTGCCAGGATACTAGTCGACGAGCAGTACTTC. Translation: CARILVDEQYF.

The chain recombines TRBV9 with TRBJ2-2; a weak D match, TRBD2 (7 bases). The CDR3 has 14 residues. CDR1 and CDR2 (germline): SGDLS, YYNGEE. Trimming left V 1 base short and J 16 bases short, with 20 bases between. The CDR3 nucleotides are TGTGCCAGCAGCGTATCACAGGGTACCGGGGGGCCGTTTTTT. Translating it yields CASSVSQGTGGPFF.

The V call is TRBV7-9, the J call TRBJ2-7, with a weak D call TRBD1 (8 bases). The V end was cut by 5 bases, the J end by 7 bases, with 15 bases between. Germline V gives CDR1 SEHNR, CDR2 FQNEAQ (reference sequence). CDR3 length: 13 residues. DNA for the CDR3: TGTGCCAGCAGCCAACAGGGGGGAGGGGAGCAGTACTTC. This codes for CASSQQGGGEQYF.

The chain couples TRBV7-2 to TRBJ2-7; D gene unclear. The CDR3 length is 13 residues. Trimming took 2 bases from V and 2 from J, leaving 7 bases between them. In germline, CDR1 is SGHTA, CDR2 FQGNSA. For the CDR3, the DNA is TGTGCCAGCAGCTTATTCATGACCTACGAGCAGTACTTC. Protein sequence: CASSLFMTYEQYF.

The rearrangement joins TRBV10-3 to TRBJ2-1, with 14 nucleotides matching TRBD2. This CDR3 has 16 residues. Germline V CDR1 and CDR2: ENHRY, SYGVKD. With 0 bases clipped from V and 9 bases from J, the junction kept 4 bases outside the gene matches. The CDR3: CAISESPTSGGVEQFF. In DNA form, the CDR3 reads TGTGCCATCAGTGAGTCTCCGACTAGCGGGGGGGTTGAGCAGTTCTTC.

V is TRBV10-3 and J is TRBJ2-3, with 7 bases aligning to TRBD2. This CDR3 region has 12 residues. V gave up 6 bases and J gave up 4 bases; unmatched junction bases: 1. Germline CDR1 ENHRY, CDR2 SYGVKD. DNA for the CDR3: TGTGCCATCAGAGGACTAGCAGATACGCAGTATTTT. Translation gives CAIRGLADTQYF.

The gene calls are TRBV19 and TRBJ1-5; 9 bases align to TRBD1. Unmatched junction bases numbered 1, after V lost 7 bases and J lost 6 bases. This CDR3 contains 12 residues. Per the germline V gene, CDR1 is LNHDA and CDR2 is SQIVND (reference sequence). The CDR3 sequence is CASTDRGQPQHF. CDR3 DNA: TGTGCCAGTACGGACAGGGGTCAGCCCCAGCATTTT.

A single count supports this clonotype. The chain employs TRBV15 and TRBJ1-5, with 9 bases lining up with TRBD1. The V gene's germline CDR1 is LNHNV and CDR2 YYDKDF (reference sequence). The CDR3 contains 19 residues. After removal of 3 bases from V and 6 bases from J, the junction contained 18 bases not matched to a gene. CDR3 residues: CATSRPARGTGWDGQPQHF. The CDR3 region has the DNA TGTGCCACCAGCAGGCCCGCGAGGGGGACAGGGTGGGACGGTCAGCCCCAGCATTTT.

The CDR3 coding sequence is TGCGCCAGCAGCCCCCACTCTAGCGGGGGGACCTACAATGAGCAGTTCTTC. It yields the protein CASSPHSSGGTYNEQFF. V gene TRBV5-1 combines with J gene TRBJ2-1; 11 nucleotides match TRBD2. This CDR3 has 17 amino acids. The germline V gene encodes CDR1 SGHRS and CDR2 YFSETQ. Trimming cost V 4 bases and J 2 bases; bases outside gene matches: 8.